This entry lists 31 T cell receptor beta chains sequenced from one sample in a study of technical replicates of blood from a few donors. Assay: immunoSEQ multiplex PCR; the TCRdb copy retains only in-frame clones and omits some. The table shows roughly 80,000 clones, with 90% to 95% occurring only once. Sequenced input: T cells isolated from PBMCs. The receptors shown here come from a human donor in good health.

The genes are TRBV5-6 and TRBJ2-7; 8 nucleotides line up with TRBD2. Germline-derived CDR1 and CDR2 are SGHDT and YYEEEE. The V and J ends lost 0 bases and 0 bases, in that order; junction bases with no gene match: 8. The length of the CDR3 is 17 residues. CDR3 in DNA: TGTGCCAGCAGCTTGGGGGGCGAGCGGGAGATCTCCTACGAGCAGTACTTC. It translates to CASSLGGEREISYEQYF.

The rearrangement joins TRBV19 to TRBJ2-1, with D hard to call. This CDR3 region has 14 residues. The V end lost 1 base, the J end lost 4 bases, and 8 bases lay between the germline ends. Germline-derived CDR1 and CDR2 are LNHDA and SQIVND (reference sequence). CDR3 DNA sequence: TGTGCCAGTAGTATAGCCGGAGAATACAATGAGCAGTTCTTC. This codes for CASSIAGEYNEQFF. Using reference TRBV19 and TRBJ2-1 for the parts outside the CDR3, the full variable domain is DGGITQSPKYLFRKEGQNVTLSCEQNLNHDAMYWYRQDPGQGLRLIYYSQIVNDFQKGDIAEGYSVSREKKESFPLTVTSAQKNPTAFYLCASSIAGEYNEQFFGPGTRLTVL.

V gene TRBV7-3 combines with J gene TRBJ1-1, with a possible D match to TRBD1 (5 bases). The V and J ends lost 4 bases and 0 bases respectively, with 21 bases between them. This CDR3 region has 18 residues. Germline loops: CDR1 SGHTA, CDR2 FQGTGA. This CDR3 is CASSSHTVDSSVNTEAFF. CDR3 sequence (DNA): TGTGCCAGCAGCTCCCATACTGTCGACAGTTCCGTGAACACTGAAGCTTTCTTT.

The V call is TRBV13, the J call TRBJ2-7; tentative D call: TRBD2 (5 bases). Germline-derived CDR1 and CDR2 are PRHDT and FYEKMQ (reference sequence). CDR3 length equals 14 residues. The V end was cut by 2 bases, the J end by 0 bases, with 8 bases between. The DNA for the CDR3 is TGTGCCAGCAGCTTATATCGGGACTCCTACGAGCAGTACTTC. This codes for CASSLYRDSYEQYF.

This rearrangement joins TRBV9 to TRBJ2-3; D not certain. The CDR3 consists of 13 residues. From germline, CDR1 is SGDLS and CDR2 YYNGEE. V was clipped by 0 bases and J by 3 bases, with 5 bases between them. The CDR3 nucleotides are TGTGCCAGCAGCGTAGAAGCAACAGATACGCAGTATTTT. The encoded protein is CASSVEATDTQYF.

The J gene is TRBJ1-2, the V gene TRBV11-2, with TRBD1 identical over 8 bases. CDR3 length: 13 residues. After removal of 9 bases from V and 4 bases from J, the junction contained 7 bases not matched to a gene. Germline CDR1 is SGHAT and CDR2 is FQNNGV. The chain's CDR3 is CASGTGPVYGYTF. The CDR3, as DNA: TGTGCCAGTGGGACAGGCCCTGTCTATGGCTACACCTTC.

Here the CDR3 reads CASSTDRANQPQHF. In DNA form, the CDR3 reads TGTGCCAGCAGTACGGACAGGGCAAATCAGCCCCAGCATTTT. The genes are TRBV6-5 and TRBJ1-5, with 8 nucleotides matching TRBD1. Germline V gives CDR1 MNHEY, CDR2 SVGAGI. V gave up 5 bases and J gave up 4 bases; unmatched junction bases: 4. This CDR3 region has 14 residues.

The chain carries TRBV6-4 and TRBJ1-2; D ambiguous. The germline CDR1 and CDR2 sequences are MRHNA and SNTAGT. This CDR3 spans 13 amino acids. Between the trimmed V and J ends, which lost 2 bases and 8 bases, there was a span of 12 bases. CDR3 DNA sequence: TGTGCCAGCAGTGACGGGCAGGTATCCGGCTACACCTTC. It translates to CASSDGQVSGYTF.

V and J are TRBV28 and TRBJ2-2; D is ambiguous. The CDR3 length is 12 residues. V lost 10 bases, J lost 5 bases, and 11 bases lay in between. CDR1 MDHEN and CDR2 SYDVKM come from the germline V gene. The CDR3 is CATRLLTGELFF. The CDR3, as DNA: TGTGCCACCAGGTTGTTAACCGGGGAGCTGTTTTTT. The full variable domain, rest sourced from reference TRBV28 and TRBJ2-2, is DVKVTQSSRYLVKRTGEKVFLECVQDMDHENMFWYRQDPGLGLRLIYFSYDVKMKEKGDIPEGYSVSREKKERFSLILESASTNQTSMYLCATRLLTGELFFGEGSRLTVL.

The chain recombines TRBV9 with TRBJ2-1, with 8 bases aligning to TRBD1. The germline gives CDR1 SGDLS, CDR2 YYNGEE. The V gene end was trimmed by 6 bases and the J gene end by 1 base; junction bases not matched to a gene: 6. This CDR3 region has 15 residues. The CDR3 DNA sequence: TGTGCCAGCACAGGGGGCTCCAATTCCTACAATGAGCAGTTCTTC. It specifies CASTGGSNSYNEQFF.

J is TRBJ2-1 and V is TRBV27; D is uncertain. CDR3 length: 13 residues. The germline gives CDR1 MNHEY, CDR2 SMNVEV (reference sequence). The V end lost 0 bases, the J end lost 6 bases, and 6 bases lay between the germline ends. CDR3 in DNA: TGTGCCAGCAGTTTATCGGCCCGCAATGAGCAGTTCTTC. It codes for CASSLSARNEQFF.

The chain has TRBV5-6 and TRBJ2-2; D perhaps matches TRBD1 (6 bases). Germline-derived CDR1 and CDR2 are SGHDT and YYEEEE. V was cut by 5 bases and J by 2 bases, with 16 bases left in between. The CDR3 spans 16 residues. CDR3 protein: CASRNILDSNTGELFF. The CDR3 region has the DNA TGTGCCAGCAGAAATATATTGGACAGCAACACCGGGGAGCTGTTTTTT.

This rearrangement joins TRBV10-3 to TRBJ1-1, with a weak D call TRBD1 (5 bases). CDR1 and CDR2 from the germline V gene are ENHRY and SYGVKD. The CDR3 runs to 14 residues. V gave up 1 base and J gave up 10 bases, with 16 bases separating them. CDR3 coding DNA: TGTGCCATCAGTGAGTTGAGGGGCAGGGAGGGAGCTTTCTTT. Encoded protein: CAISELRGREGAFF.

CDR3 nucleotides: TGTGCCAGCAGCCCAGGACAGGACTACGAGCAGTACTTC. It specifies CASSPGQDYEQYF. The J gene is TRBJ2-7, the V gene TRBV9, with 7 bases lining up with TRBD1. The CDR3 is 13 amino acids. V was clipped by 4 bases and J by 3 bases; unmatched bases: 4. Per the germline V gene, CDR1 is SGDLS and CDR2 is YYNGEE.

The chain combines TRBV27 with TRBJ1-2, with TRBD1 matching over 11 bases. Trimming at V came to 5 bases and at J to 5 bases, leaving 4 bases not matched to a gene. The CDR3 spans 14 residues. Per the germline V gene, CDR1 is MNHEY and CDR2 is SMNVEV (reference sequence). Written as DNA, the CDR3 is TGTGCCAGCAGTCTCGGACAGGGGGCGTATGGCTACACCTTC. Encoded protein: CASSLGQGAYGYTF.

J is TRBJ2-1 and V is TRBV29-1; 10 bases are a match to TRBD1. The trim removed 6 bases at V and 10 bases at J, leaving 12 bases unmatched. This CDR3 is 14 amino acids long. The V gene's germline CDR1 is SQVTM and CDR2 ANQGSEA. CDR3 sequence reads: CSVILRTGGNEQFF. Written as DNA, the CDR3 is TGCAGCGTAATTCTCAGGACAGGGGGAAACGAGCAGTTCTTC.

The chain uses TRBV5-1 and TRBJ2-7, with D possibly TRBD1 on 5 matching bases. The V gene's germline CDR1 is SGHRS and CDR2 YFSETQ. This CDR3 is 16 amino acids long. Trimming shortened V by 0 bases and J by 1 base, and 14 bases separated the two germline ends. The CDR3 loop is CASSLGQGTKSYEQYF. The CDR3 DNA reads TGCGCCAGCAGCTTGGGGCAGGGCACTAAATCCTACGAGCAGTACTTC.

This rearrangement joins TRBV28 to TRBJ2-7; 9 positions match TRBD1. The CDR3 extends over 15 amino acids. With V trimmed by 5 bases and J by 3 bases, 8 bases remained unmatched. Looked up from germline, CDR1 is MDHEN and CDR2 is SYDVKM. CDR3 DNA: TGTGCCAGCAGTCCCAGGACAGGGGCCTTCTACGAGCAGTACTTC. Translation: CASSPRTGAFYEQYF.

V usage is TRBV19 and J usage is TRBJ2-2; D perhaps matches TRBD1 (6 bases). Germline CDR1 reads LNHDA; CDR2 reads SQIVND (reference sequence). V lost 7 bases, J lost 2 bases, and 11 bases lay in between. There are 14 residues in the CDR3. Written as DNA, the CDR3 is TGTGCCAGTAAGGTCAGGGGTAACACCGGGGAGCTGTTTTTT. This codes for CASKVRGNTGELFF.

The V gene is TRBV5-1, the J gene TRBJ2-5, with D perhaps TRBD2 (5 bases). Per germline, CDR1 SGHRS and CDR2 YFSETQ. CDR3 length: 14 residues. Trimming cost V 0 bases and J 2 bases, with 8 bases left between them. CDR3 protein: CASSLVSEQETQYF. The DNA for the CDR3 is TGCGCCAGCAGCTTGGTTAGCGAACAAGAGACCCAGTACTTC.

The chain uses TRBV11-3 and TRBJ2-2, with a weak D call TRBD2 (6 bases). Germline CDR1 SGHNT, CDR2 YENEEA. V was trimmed by 5 bases and J by 6 bases, leaving 13 bases between them. The CDR3 runs 14 residues. For the CDR3, the DNA is TGTGCCAGCAGCCGCCGGACTACAGCCGGGGAGCTGTTTTTT. It specifies CASSRRTTAGELFF.

V usage is TRBV5-1 and J usage is TRBJ2-7; 8 bases match TRBD1. CDR3 length: 14 residues. J lost 2 bases, V lost 2 bases, and 3 bases had no gene match. Germline V gives CDR1 SGHRS, CDR2 YFSETQ. The CDR3 nucleotides read TGCGCCAGCAGCTTCGGGACAGGTACCTACGAGCAGTACTTC. Translating gives CASSFGTGTYEQYF. The full variable domain, with the rest looked up from reference TRBV5-1 and TRBJ2-7, is KAGVTQTPRYLIKTRGQQVTLSCSPISGHRSVSWYQQTPGQGLQFLFEYFSETQRNKGNFPGRFSGRQFSNSRSEMNVSTLELGDSALYLCASSFGTGTYEQYFGPGTRLTVT.

The rearrangement joins TRBV2 to TRBJ1-2; TRBD1 aligns across 7 bases. The ends lost 6 bases at V and 3 bases at J; junction bases unmatched: 7. Germline values: CDR1 SNHLY, CDR2 FYNNEI. This CDR3 is 14 amino acids long. CDR3 sequence: CASSLPQGYYGYTF. CDR3 bases: TGTGCCAGCAGCCTTCCACAGGGGTACTATGGCTACACCTTC.

The chain recombines TRBV7-9 with TRBJ1-4; a possible D gene is TRBD1 (6 bases). Trimming took off 5 bases at V and 3 bases at J, with 19 bases between the two ends. Germline V gives CDR1 SEHNR, CDR2 FQNEAQ (reference sequence). The CDR3 has 17 amino acids. The chain's CDR3 is CASSKAPPGAPNEKLFF. The CDR3 DNA sequence: TGTGCCAGCAGCAAAGCCCCCCCAGGGGCCCCTAATGAAAAACTGTTTTTT. The whole variable domain, filled in from reference TRBV7-9 and TRBJ1-4, reads DTGVSQNPRHKITKRGQNVTFRCDPISEHNRLYWYRQTLGQGPEFLTYFQNEAQLEKSRLLSDRFSAERPKGSFSTLEIQRTEQGDSAMYLCASSKAPPGAPNEKLFFGSGTQLSVL.

The V call is TRBV11-3, the J call TRBJ2-7; 8 bases agree with TRBD2. J lost 3 bases, V lost 5 bases, and 9 bases had no gene match. Germline V gives CDR1 SGHNT, CDR2 YENEEA. This CDR3 spans 15 amino acids. The CDR3 coding sequence is TGTGCCAGCAGCCCAGGACTAGCTGACCTCTACGAGCAGTACTTC. It yields the protein CASSPGLADLYEQYF. The full variable domain, rest sourced from reference TRBV11-3 and TRBJ2-7, is EAGVVQSPRYKIIEKKQPVAFWCNPISGHNTLYWYLQNLGQGPELLIRYENEEAVDDSQLPKDRFSAERLKGVDSTLKIQPAELGDSAVYLCASSPGLADLYEQYFGPGTRLTVT.

This chain connects TRBV19 to TRBJ1-5, with D possibly matching TRBD1 (6 bases). Deletions cut 11 bases from V and 1 base from J, with 12 bases between. The CDR3 length is 13 residues. The germline V gene encodes CDR1 LNHDA and CDR2 SQIVND (reference sequence). The CDR3 nucleotides read TGTGCCGCACAGGGCTTGAGCAATCAGCCCCAGCATTTT. Amino acid sequence: CAAQGLSNQPQHF.

A single count supports this clone. The chain joins TRBV7-9 to TRBJ1-2; TRBD1 matches at 10 bases. The CDR3 runs to 17 residues. Germline CDR1 is SEHNR and CDR2 is FQNEAQ (reference sequence). The V gene end was trimmed by 4 bases and the J gene end by 4 bases; junction bases not matched to a gene: 12. CDR3 DNA: TGTGCCAGCAGCTCTAACTCTTGGGACAGGGGAGGCTATGGCTACACCTTC. Translation gives CASSSNSWDRGGYGYTF.

The V call is TRBV5-6, the J call TRBJ2-1; D is unresolved. Germline V gives CDR1 SGHDT, CDR2 YYEEEE. The CDR3 has 14 residues. V lost 4 bases, J lost 3 bases, and 11 bases lay in between. CDR3: CASSPSVLYNEQFF. CDR3 nucleotides: TGTGCCAGCAGCCCATCGGTCCTCTACAATGAGCAGTTCTTC.

The rearrangement uses TRBV6-5 and TRBJ2-3; perhaps TRBD2 as D (5 bases). Trimming took off 0 bases at V and 7 bases at J, with 8 bases between the two ends. The V gene's germline CDR1 is MNHEY and CDR2 SVGAGI. The CDR3 is made up of 13 amino acids. CDR3 in amino acids: CASSYSRGYTQYF. CDR3 DNA: TGTGCCAGCAGTTACTCGAGAGGGTATACGCAGTATTTT.

The chain employs TRBV9 and TRBJ1-1; D remains unclear. V lost 1 base, J lost 5 bases, and 21 bases lay in between. CDR3 length: 17 residues. Germline CDR1 is SGDLS and CDR2 is YYNGEE. CDR3 amino acids: CASSVSWWVPRRTEAFF. CDR3 coding DNA: TGTGCCAGCAGCGTATCGTGGTGGGTCCCCAGGAGGACTGAAGCTTTCTTT. Drawing the rest from reference TRBV9 and TRBJ1-1, the complete variable domain is DSGVTQTPKHLITATGQRVTLRCSPRSGDLSVYWYQQSLDQGLQFLIQYYNGEERAKGNILERFSAQQFPDLHSELNLSSLELGDSALYFCASSVSWWVPRRTEAFFGQGTRLTVV.

The V and J genes are TRBV4-3 and TRBJ1-2; the D is unclear. V lost 0 bases, J lost 2 bases, and 13 bases lay in between. The CDR3 extends over 16 amino acids. Germline CDR1 reads LGHNA; CDR2 reads YSLEER. CDR3 in amino acids: CASSQDSWSPNYGYTF. CDR3 coding DNA: TGCGCCAGCAGCCAAGATAGTTGGTCCCCAAACTATGGCTACACCTTC.